The 8 T cell receptor beta chains below come from one sample, sequenced in a study of cytomegalovirus exposure and HLA in healthy donors. The PCR employed 60 Vbeta primers together with 13 Jbeta primers. Using immunoSEQ multiplex PCR, the repertoire was profiled, and TCRdb retains in-frame clones only, with some absent. The data hold about 94,000 clones, with more than 75% observed a single time. Material: PBMCs. These receptors all come from a woman aged 60-70 years in good health and CMV-seronegative.

This chain connects TRBV29-1 to TRBJ2-1, with D perhaps matching TRBD2 (5 bases). Trimming shortened V by 8 bases and J by 7 bases, and 12 bases separated the two germline ends. The CDR3 is made up of 11 amino acids. CDR1 and CDR2 from the germline V gene are SQVTM and ANQGSEA. The CDR3 DNA reads TGCAGCCCCTCCTCGGGGAATGAGCAGTTCTTC. Translated: CSPSSGNEQFF.

The rearrangement links TRBV7-9 to TRBJ2-7; D is possibly TRBD1 (8 bases). Germline values: CDR1 SEHNR, CDR2 FQNEAQ (reference sequence). The CDR3 consists of 14 residues. V was shortened by 2 bases and J by 4 bases, with 12 bases between the two germline ends. Written as DNA, the CDR3 is TGTGCCAGCAGCTTAACAGGGGGGGGATACGAGCAGTACTTC. As protein: CASSLTGGGYEQYF. The full variable domain, with the rest looked up from reference TRBV7-9 and TRBJ2-7, is DTGVSQNPRHKITKRGQNVTFRCDPISEHNRLYWYRQTLGQGPEFLTYFQNEAQLEKSRLLSDRFSAERPKGSFSTLEIQRTEQGDSAMYLCASSLTGGGYEQYFGPGTRLTVT.

A word on this clone: This CDR3 is also generated by other DNA sequences in the sample. The chain has TRBV4-3 and TRBJ1-1, with D possibly TRBD1 on 5 matching bases. Germline V gene lookup returns CDR1 LGHNA and CDR2 YSLEER. V lost 2 bases, J lost 1 base, and 5 bases lay in between. The CDR3 runs to 13 residues. This chain's CDR3 is CASSQTGNTEAFF. The CDR3, as DNA: TGCGCCAGCAGCCAAACAGGGAACACTGAAGCTTTCTTT.

The chain is built from TRBV29-1 and TRBJ2-7; D not certain. V lost 7 bases to trimming and J lost 4 bases, with 11 bases between them. Germline CDR1 and CDR2: SQVTM and ANQGSEA. The CDR3 sequence is 11 residues long. CDR3 in DNA: TGCAGCGCCTCCCAACGGTACGAGCAGTACTTC. It yields the protein CSASQRYEQYF.

This clone turned up a few times. This chain joins TRBV5-6 and TRBJ2-1, with TRBD1 identical over 8 bases. CDR1 is SGHDT and CDR2 is YYEEEE in the germline V gene. The CDR3 has 16 residues. V gave up 0 bases and J gave up 8 bases; unmatched junction bases: 10. The CDR3 nucleotides are TGTGCCAGCAGCTTGGCCGACAGGGGTCCTTTGGATGAGCAGTTCTTC. Translated: CASSLADRGPLDEQFF.

CDR3 loop: CASSQDFRENTEAFF. In DNA form, the CDR3 reads TGCGCCAGCAGCCAAGATTTTCGGGAGAACACTGAAGCTTTCTTT. The chain recombines TRBV4-3 with TRBJ1-1; unclear D gene. Germline loops: CDR1 LGHNA, CDR2 YSLEER. This CDR3 region has 15 residues. The germline V and J ends were trimmed by 0 bases and 1 base, with 9 bases remaining between them.

The chain joins TRBV4-1 to TRBJ1-2; 7 bases map to TRBD1. CDR3 size: 17 residues. CDR1 is MGHRA and CDR2 is YSYEKL in the germline V gene. With 3 bases clipped from V and 0 bases from J, the junction kept 10 bases outside the gene matches. CDR3 DNA: TGCGCCAGCAGCCACCCCCCAGGGACAGTCACTAACTATGGCTACACCTTC. Its protein is CASSHPPGTVTNYGYTF.

The genes are TRBV2 and TRBJ2-3, with 8 bases matching TRBD2. V shed 7 bases, J shed 4 bases, and the junction held 10 bases outside the gene matches. The CDR3 sequence is 15 residues long. Germline V gene data show CDR1 as SNHLY and CDR2 as FYNNEI. The CDR3 bases are TGTGCCAGCATTTCGGGCGGGGGGAGCGCAGATACGCAGTATTTT. Translating gives CASISGGGSADTQYF.